This T cell receptor beta chain originates from a study of shared clonotypes between healthy human individuals. The DNA input per sorted-subset replicate PCR was about 0.2 ug, corresponding to some 30,000 T cell genomes. Data came from immunoSEQ multiplex PCR; TCRdb stores just in-frame clones and leaves some out. Among approximately 1,500,000 clones listed, more than 95% were seen once. Donors were healthy HIV-negative adults without recently reported acute infections or vaccinations. Germline CDR1 is SGHTA and CDR2 is FQGNSA. The CDR3 extends over 16 amino acids. V was pared by 5 bases and J by 0 bases, with 6 bases of the junction left unmatched.

The clonotype comes from a man aged 25-45 years in good health. The specimen sequenced was naive CD4+ T cells sorted from blood. Subset described: CD45RA+ positively selected. This chain connects TRBV7-2 to TRBJ2-1; 8 bases match TRBD2. This CDR3 reads CASSLFAGGSYNEQFF. In DNA, the CDR3 is TGTGCCAGCAGCCTTTTCGCGGGAGGCTCCTACAATGAGCAGTTCTTC.